This TCR beta chain was observed in a study of blood T cell repertoires in COVID-19. Looking at the study overall: Both acute and convalescent COVID-19 samples were obtained from the United States, Italy and Spain. PBMCs, B-cell-depleted T cells, or T cells provided the cDNA or gDNA that made up the material.

This clone has a handful of counts. Data came from immunoSEQ multiplex PCR; TCRdb stores just in-frame clones and leaves some out. The repertoire consists of about 120,000 clones, with about 85% occurring once and the leading ten covering 3% to 5%. Per germline, CDR1 SGHNT and CDR2 YENEEA. The V end was cut by 1 base, the J end by 1 base, with 7 bases between. The CDR3 spans 15 residues. The chain combines TRBV11-3 with TRBJ2-2; D uncertain. This sequence was found in a man between 60 and 70 years old with acute or convalescent COVID-19. The sequenced material came from peripheral blood. CDR3 residues: CASSLAGQNTGELFF. The CDR3 DNA follows: TGTGCCAGCAGCTTAGCGGGTCAGAACACCGGGGAGCTGTTTTTT. The entire variable domain, with the rest obtained from reference TRBV11-3 and TRBJ2-2, is as follows: EAGVVQSPRYKIIEKKQPVAFWCNPISGHNTLYWYLQNLGQGPELLIRYENEEAVDDSQLPKDRFSAERLKGVDSTLKIQPAELGDSAVYLCASSLAGQNTGELFFGEGSRLTVL.